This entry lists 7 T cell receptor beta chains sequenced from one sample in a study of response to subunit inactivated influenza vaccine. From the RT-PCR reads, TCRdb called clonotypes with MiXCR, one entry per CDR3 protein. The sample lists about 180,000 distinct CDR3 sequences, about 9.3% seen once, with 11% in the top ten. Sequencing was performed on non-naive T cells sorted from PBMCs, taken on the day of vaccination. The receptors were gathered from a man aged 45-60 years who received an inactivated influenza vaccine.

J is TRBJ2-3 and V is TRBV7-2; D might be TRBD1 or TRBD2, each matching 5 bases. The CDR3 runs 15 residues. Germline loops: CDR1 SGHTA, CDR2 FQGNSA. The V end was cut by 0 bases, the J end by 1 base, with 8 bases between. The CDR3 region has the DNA TGTGCCAGCAGCTTAGCCGGGACCCGCACAGATACGCAGTATTTT. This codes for CASSLAGTRTDTQYF.

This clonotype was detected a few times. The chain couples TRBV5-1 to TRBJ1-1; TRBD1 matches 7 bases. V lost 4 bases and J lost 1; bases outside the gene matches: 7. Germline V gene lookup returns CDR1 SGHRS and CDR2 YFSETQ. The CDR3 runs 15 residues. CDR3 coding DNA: TGCGCCAGCAGCGCCCAGACAGGGACGAACACTGAAGCTTTCTTT. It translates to CASSAQTGTNTEAFF.

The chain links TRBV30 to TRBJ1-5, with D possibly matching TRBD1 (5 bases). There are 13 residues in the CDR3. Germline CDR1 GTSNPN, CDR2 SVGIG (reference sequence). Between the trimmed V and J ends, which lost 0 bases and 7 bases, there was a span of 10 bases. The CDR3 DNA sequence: TGTGCCTGGAGTGTAACTGGGGCGCAGCCCCAGCATTTT. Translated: CAWSVTGAQPQHF.

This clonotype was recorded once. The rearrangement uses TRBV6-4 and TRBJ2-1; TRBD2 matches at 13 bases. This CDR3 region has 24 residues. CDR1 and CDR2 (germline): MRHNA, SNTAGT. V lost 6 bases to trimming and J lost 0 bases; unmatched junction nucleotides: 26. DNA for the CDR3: TGTGCCAGCAGGACCCCTTTACAACTAGCGGGGGGGCCTAAGGATAAAAGCTCCTACAATGAGCAGTTCTTC. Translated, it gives CASRTPLQLAGGPKDKSSYNEQFF.

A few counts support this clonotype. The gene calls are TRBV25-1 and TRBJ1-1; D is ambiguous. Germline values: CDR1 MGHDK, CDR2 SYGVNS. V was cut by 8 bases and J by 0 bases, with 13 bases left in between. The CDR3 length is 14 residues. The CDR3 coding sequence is TGTGCCAGCGCCGGTGGAGGCATGAACACTGAAGCTTTCTTT. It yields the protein CASAGGGMNTEAFF.

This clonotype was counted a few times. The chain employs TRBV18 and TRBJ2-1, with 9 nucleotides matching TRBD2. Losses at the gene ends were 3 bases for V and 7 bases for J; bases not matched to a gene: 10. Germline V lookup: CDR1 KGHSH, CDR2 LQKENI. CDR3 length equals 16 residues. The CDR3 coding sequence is TGTGCCAGCTCACCGTCTAGTTTTAGCGGGGGAAATGAGCAGTTCTTC. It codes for CASSPSSFSGGNEQFF. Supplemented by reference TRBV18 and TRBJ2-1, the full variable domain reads NAGVMQNPRHLVRRRGQEARLRCSPMKGHSHVYWYRQLPEEGLKFMVYLQKENIIDESGMPKERFSAEFPKEGPSILRIQQVVRGDSAAYFCASSPSSFSGGNEQFFGPGTRLTVL.

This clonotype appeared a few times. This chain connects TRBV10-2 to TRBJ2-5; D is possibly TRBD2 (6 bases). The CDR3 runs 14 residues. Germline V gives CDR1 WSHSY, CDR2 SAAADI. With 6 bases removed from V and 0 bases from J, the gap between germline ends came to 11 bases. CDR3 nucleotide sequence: TGCGCCAGCAGCGACCGGGACTACCAAGAGACCCAGTACTTC. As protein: CASSDRDYQETQYF.